The 27 T cell receptor beta chains below all came from one sample that was sequenced in a study of CD8 T cells in ankylosing spondylitis. From the 5' RACE reads, TCRdb called clonotypes with MiXCR, one entry per CDR3 protein. This sample has roughly 250,000 distinct CDR3 sequences, with about 9.1% found just once. Sequenced sample: blood, either unsorted or a sorted T cell fraction (not recorded which). These receptors originate from a male donor with ankylosing spondylitis or in good health (not recorded which).

This clonotype was found many times. The chain recombines TRBV7-2 with TRBJ2-5; D not resolved. CDR1 and CDR2 from the germline V gene are SGHTA and FQGNSA. The CDR3 sequence is 15 residues long. The ends were cut back, 5 bases at V and 2 bases at J, with 15 bases in the middle. This chain's CDR3 is CASSPGATIQETQYF. CDR3 coding DNA: TGTGCCAGCAGCCCCGGTGCTACCATTCAAGAGACCCAGTACTTC.

The chain uses TRBV5-1 and TRBJ2-5, with D perhaps given as TRBD1 or TRBD2 (6 bases each). Trimming left V 4 bases short and J 5 bases short, with 15 bases between. Per the germline V gene, CDR1 is SGHRS and CDR2 is YFSETQ. The CDR3 length is 14 residues. The CDR3 DNA reads TGCGCCAGCAGCGTACAGGGAGGTGGGGAGACCCAGTACTTC. It is translated as CASSVQGGGETQYF.

In this sample, this clonotype turned up many times. This rearrangement joins TRBV29-1 to TRBJ1-5; a possible D gene is TRBD1 (5 bases). V was pared by 4 bases and J by 0 bases, with 10 bases between. CDR3 length equals 14 residues. Germline V gene lookup returns CDR1 SQVTM and CDR2 ANQGSEA. CDR3 sequence: CSVGEGFSNQPQHF. Here the CDR3 DNA reads TGCAGCGTTGGCGAGGGGTTTAGCAATCAGCCCCAGCATTTT.

This clonotype was counted at least ten times. The chain is built from TRBV7-6 and TRBJ2-3, with D perhaps TRBD2 (5 bases). The CDR3 length is 13 residues. CDR1 SGHVS and CDR2 FNYEAQ come from the germline V gene. V was pared by 7 bases and J by 6 bases, with 14 bases between. CDR3 sequence reads: CASNFGPGDTQYF. The CDR3 nucleotides read TGTGCCAGCAACTTCGGACCGGGGGATACGCAGTATTTT.

This clonotype was found many times. The gene calls are TRBV12-3 or TRBV12-4 and TRBJ2-1, with 12 positions matching TRBD2. The CDR3 covers 18 residues. V lost 1 base and J lost 8; bases outside the gene matches: 12. The CDR3 reads CASSLGLAGARYRDEQFF. The CDR3 coding sequence is TGTGCCAGCAGTTTAGGACTAGCGGGGGCCAGATATAGGGATGAGCAGTTCTTC.

In its sample, this clonotype was seen many times. The chain recombines TRBV5-1 with TRBJ2-1; D unclear. This CDR3 has 11 residues. V was clipped by 5 bases and J by 7 bases, with 7 bases between them. Germline CDR1 and CDR2: SGHRS and YFSETQ. The chain's CDR3 is CASRDWNEQFF. The CDR3 coding sequence is TGCGCCAGCAGGGATTGGAATGAGCAGTTCTTC. Full variable domain (missing parts from reference TRBV5-1 and TRBJ2-1): KAGVTQTPRYLIKTRGQQVTLSCSPISGHRSVSWYQQTPGQGLQFLFEYFSETQRNKGNFPGRFSGRQFSNSRSEMNVSTLELGDSALYLCASRDWNEQFFGPGTRLTVL.

This clonotype was counted many times. V and J are TRBV28 and TRBJ2-1, with D perhaps TRBD2 (6 bases). This CDR3 has 14 residues. The V gene's germline CDR1 is MDHEN and CDR2 SYDVKM. Trimming shortened V by 6 bases and J by 1 base, and 10 bases separated the two germline ends. The CDR3 nucleotides read TGTGCCAGCAGGGTGGGGGGTTCCTACAATGAGCAGTTCTTC. As protein: CASRVGGSYNEQFF.

This clonotype appeared many times. The V call is TRBV12-3 or TRBV12-4, the J call TRBJ2-7; no clear D. The CDR3 has 12 amino acids. V lost 0 bases, J lost 3 bases, and 3 bases lay in between. The CDR3: CASSLAGYEQYF. CDR3 DNA: TGTGCCAGCAGTTTAGCGGGCTACGAGCAGTACTTC.

This clonotype was recorded at least ten times. J is TRBJ2-1 and V is TRBV6-1; 13 bases map to TRBD2. The trim removed 5 bases at V and 7 bases at J, leaving 8 bases unmatched. The germline gives CDR1 MNHNS, CDR2 SASEGT. The CDR3 has 16 residues. CDR3 coding DNA: TGTGCCAGCAGTAAAGGGGGACTAGCGGGAAAGAATGAGCAGTTCTTC. Its protein product is CASSKGGLAGKNEQFF.

Details on this clonotype: A clone one base away is much larger, so this may be a read error. The CDR3 is CSASPGGGSEAFF. CDR3 DNA sequence: TGCAGTGCCAGCCCAGGGGGGGGCAGTGAAGCTTTCTTT. The chain uses TRBV20-1 and TRBJ1-1, with 7 nucleotides matching TRBD1. V was clipped by 6 bases and J by 7 bases; unmatched bases: 11. The germline CDR1 and CDR2 sequences are DFQATT and SNEGSKA (reference sequence). This CDR3 contains 13 residues.

This clonotype showed up many times. The CDR3 nucleotides read TGTGCCAGCAGCTACTCGGTGGGCACTGAAGCTTTCTTT. It specifies CASSYSVGTEAFF. This sequence joins TRBV14 and TRBJ1-1; D is unclear. Germline V lookup: CDR1 SGHDN, CDR2 FVKESK. The CDR3 has 13 residues. Between the trimmed V and J ends, which lost 5 bases and 4 bases, there was a span of 11 bases. Full variable domain (outside the CDR3, taken from reference TRBV14 and TRBJ1-1): EAGVTQFPSHSVIEKGQTVTLRCDPISGHDNLYWYRRVMGKEIKFLLHFVKESKQDESGMPNNRFLAERTGGTYSTLKVQPAELEDSGVYFCASSYSVGTEAFFGQGTRLTVV.

This clonotype was recorded at least ten times. The chain is built from TRBV5-1 and TRBJ1-2, with D possibly matching TRBD1 (6 bases). Germline-derived CDR1 and CDR2 are SGHRS and YFSETQ. This CDR3 spans 16 amino acids. The V end lost 0 bases, the J end lost 8 bases, and 20 bases lay between the germline ends. This CDR3 is CASSLDGDILSAGYTF. CDR3 in DNA: TGCGCCAGCAGCTTGGACGGGGACATTTTAAGTGCGGGCTACACCTTC.

There are many counts of this clonotype. CDR3 sequence (DNA): TGTGCCAGCAGCCAAGGGGGCAGGGCCACTGAAGCTTTCTTT. It encodes CASSQGGRATEAFF. The gene calls are TRBV7-2 and TRBJ1-1, with TRBD1 matching over 7 bases. Germline V CDR1 and CDR2: SGHTA, FQGNSA. J gave up 4 bases and V 5 bases, and 7 bases lay outside the gene matches. This CDR3 is 14 amino acids long.

This clonotype was detected a few times. This chain joins TRBV5-5 and TRBJ2-5; D not resolved. The germline V gene has CDR1 SGHKS and CDR2 YYEKEE (reference sequence). The CDR3 has 13 residues. V lost 0 bases to trimming and J lost 5 bases, with 8 bases between them. The DNA for the CDR3 is TGTGCCAGCAGCTTGGAGCCCTGGGAGACCCAGTACTTC. It is translated as CASSLEPWETQYF.

Comments on this clonotype: This could be a read error, since a much larger clone is one nucleotide away. This rearrangement joins TRBV10-3 to TRBJ2-7; D ambiguous. Germline CDR1 and CDR2: ENHRY and SYGVKD. Trimming left V 7 bases short and J 3 bases short, with 10 bases between. The CDR3 has 12 amino acids. In DNA, the CDR3 is TGTGCCATCACCGAACAGAACTACGAGCAGTACTTC. Amino acids: CAITEQNYEQYF.

This clonotype has a count of ten or more. This chain links TRBV5-4 with TRBJ2-3; 11 positions agree with TRBD2. Trimming removed 4 bases from V and 2 bases from J; junction bases left unmatched: 6. This CDR3 has 16 residues. From germline, CDR1 is SGHNT and CDR2 YYREEE (reference sequence). The CDR3 loop is CASSPGTSGATDTQYF. CDR3 DNA sequence: TGTGCCAGCAGCCCAGGGACTAGCGGAGCCACAGATACGCAGTATTTT.

This clonotype has ten or more counts. This chain joins TRBV7-2 and TRBJ2-1; no firm D call. In germline, CDR1 is SGHTA, CDR2 FQGNSA. With 5 bases removed from V and 0 bases from J, the gap between germline ends came to 11 bases. The CDR3 extends over 15 amino acids. CDR3 sequence reads: CASSPLWDSYNEQFF. In nucleotides, the CDR3 is TGTGCCAGCAGCCCGCTATGGGACTCCTACAATGAGCAGTTCTTC.

The sample holds a few counts of this clonotype. This chain joins TRBV14 and TRBJ1-5; D gene ambiguous. CDR3 length: 12 amino acids. Germline V CDR1 and CDR2: SGHDN, FVKESK. V was shortened by 1 base and J by 7 bases, with 5 bases between the two germline ends. The CDR3: CASSQGRQPQHF. The CDR3 nucleotides read TGTGCCAGCAGCCAAGGGCGACAGCCCCAGCATTTT.

The chain has TRBV18 and TRBJ1-2; 9 bases map to TRBD1. The CDR3 consists of 15 residues. The V gene's germline CDR1 is KGHSH and CDR2 LQKENI. With 2 bases clipped from V and 8 bases from J, the junction kept 9 bases outside the gene matches. The chain's CDR3 is CASSPTGDRAAGYTF. The CDR3 DNA reads as TGTGCCAGCTCACCAACGGGGGACAGGGCGGCCGGCTACACCTTC.

Many counts were recorded for this clonotype. The rearrangement joins TRBV12-3 or TRBV12-4 to TRBJ1-1; 8 bases line up with TRBD1. Unmatched junction bases numbered 7, after V lost 6 bases and J lost 4 bases. This CDR3 region has 14 residues. The CDR3 protein is CASSGQGVSTEAFF. The CDR3 DNA reads TGTGCCAGCAGCGGACAGGGAGTGAGCACTGAAGCTTTCTTT.

This clonotype was detected ten times or more. The V gene is TRBV15, the J gene TRBJ1-5; D is unresolved. Per germline, CDR1 LNHNV and CDR2 YYDKDF (reference sequence). The CDR3 runs 8 residues. The CDR3 nucleotides read TGTAGCAATCAGCCCCAGCATTTT. This encodes CSNQPQHF.

This clonotype was detected ten times or more. This rearrangement joins TRBV7-9 to TRBJ2-3; D uncertain. V lost 5 bases and J 6 bases, leaving 12 bases between the germline ends. The CDR3 contains 13 residues. Per the germline V gene, CDR1 is SEHNR and CDR2 is FQNEAQ (reference sequence). The DNA of the CDR3 is TGTGCCAGCAGCCTCGCCCAGTGGGATACGCAGTATTTT. This gives the protein CASSLAQWDTQYF.

The table lists this clonotype with many counts. J is TRBJ2-2 and V is TRBV7-9, with 10 bases that match TRBD2. This CDR3 region has 15 residues. V gave up 7 bases and J gave up 1 base; unmatched junction bases: 3. Looked up from germline, CDR1 is SEHNR and CDR2 is FQNEAQ (reference sequence). The CDR3: CASIGTSENTGELFF. CDR3 DNA sequence: TGTGCCAGCATCGGGACTAGCGAGAACACCGGGGAGCTGTTTTTT.

This clonotype was detected ten times or more. This chain connects TRBV3-1 to TRBJ2-2, with 10 bases fitting TRBD2. The CDR3 is 14 amino acids. The germline gives CDR1 LGHDT, CDR2 YNNKEL (reference sequence). The ends lost 3 bases at V and 7 bases at J; junction bases unmatched: 2. CDR3 loop: CASSHGLAVGELFF. DNA of the CDR3: TGTGCCAGCAGCCACGGACTAGCGGTCGGGGAGCTGTTTTTT.

This clonotype was seen at least ten times. The chain joins TRBV12-3 or TRBV12-4 to TRBJ2-6; unclear D gene. The CDR3 runs 14 residues. Trimming took 3 bases from V and 4 from J, leaving 7 bases between them. The CDR3 is CASSFLVGANVLTF. The DNA for the CDR3 is TGTGCCAGCAGTTTTCTGGTCGGGGCCAACGTCCTGACTTTC.

Many counts were recorded for this clonotype. This rearrangement joins TRBV24-1 to TRBJ2-1; perhaps TRBD1 as D (6 bases). The CDR3 is made up of 15 amino acids. Trimming took 3 bases from V and 1 from J, leaving 9 bases between them. Per germline, CDR1 KGHDR and CDR2 SFDVKD. The CDR3 sequence: CATSDPGQSYNEQFF. CDR3 DNA: TGTGCCACCAGTGATCCGGGACAATCCTACAATGAGCAGTTCTTC.

This clonotype was recorded many times. This chain links TRBV20-1 with TRBJ2-7; D is possibly TRBD2 (6 bases). Germline CDR1 reads DFQATT; CDR2 reads SNEGSKA (reference sequence). CDR3 length equals 14 residues. The V gene lost 3 bases and the J gene lost 0 bases, with 12 bases spanning the gap. Here the CDR3 reads CSASSGAVSYEQYF. The CDR3, as DNA: TGCAGTGCTAGCTCGGGAGCGGTCTCCTACGAGCAGTACTTC.